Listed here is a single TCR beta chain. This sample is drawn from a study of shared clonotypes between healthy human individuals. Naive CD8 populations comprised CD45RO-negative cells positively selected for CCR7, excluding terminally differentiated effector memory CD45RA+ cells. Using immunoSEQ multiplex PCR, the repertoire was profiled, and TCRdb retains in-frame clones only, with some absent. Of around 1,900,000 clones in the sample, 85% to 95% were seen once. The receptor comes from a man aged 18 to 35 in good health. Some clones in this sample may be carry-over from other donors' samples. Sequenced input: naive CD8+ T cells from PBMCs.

CDR3 residues: CASSPRTGNGNTIYF. The CDR3 DNA is TGTGCCAGTAGTCCCCGGACAGGGAATGGAAACACCATATATTTT. V usage is TRBV19 and J usage is TRBJ1-3; 8 bases align to TRBD1. CDR1 LNHDA and CDR2 SQIVND come from the germline V gene (reference sequence). The CDR3 extends over 15 amino acids. After removal of 5 bases from V and 3 bases from J, the junction contained 6 bases not matched to a gene.